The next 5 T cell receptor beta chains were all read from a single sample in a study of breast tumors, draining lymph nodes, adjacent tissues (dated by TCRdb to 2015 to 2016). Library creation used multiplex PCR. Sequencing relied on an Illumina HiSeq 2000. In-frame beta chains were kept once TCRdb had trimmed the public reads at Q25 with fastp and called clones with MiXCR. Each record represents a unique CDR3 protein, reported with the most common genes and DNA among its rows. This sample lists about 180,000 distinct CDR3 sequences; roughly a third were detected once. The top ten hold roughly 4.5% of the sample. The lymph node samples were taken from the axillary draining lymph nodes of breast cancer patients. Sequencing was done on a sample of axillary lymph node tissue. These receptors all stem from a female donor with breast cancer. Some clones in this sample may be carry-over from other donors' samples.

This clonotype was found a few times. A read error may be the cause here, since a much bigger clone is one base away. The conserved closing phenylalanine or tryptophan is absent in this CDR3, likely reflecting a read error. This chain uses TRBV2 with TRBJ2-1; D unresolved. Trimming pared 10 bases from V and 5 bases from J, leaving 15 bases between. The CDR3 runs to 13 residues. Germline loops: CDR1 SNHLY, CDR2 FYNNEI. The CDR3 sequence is CATRPEGHNEQFL. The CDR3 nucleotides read TGTGCCACTCGCCCAGAAGGCCACAATGAGCAGTTCCTC.

The CDR3 loop is CASSLDRGDNWQETQYF. CDR3 DNA sequence: TGTGCCAGCAGCTTAGATCGTGGGGACAACTGGCAAGAGACCCAGTACTTC. The genes are TRBV7-2 and TRBJ2-5, with D tentatively TRBD1 (6 bases). V lost 1 base to trimming and J lost 2 bases, with 17 bases between them. Per germline, CDR1 SGHTA and CDR2 FQGNSA. The CDR3 runs to 17 residues.

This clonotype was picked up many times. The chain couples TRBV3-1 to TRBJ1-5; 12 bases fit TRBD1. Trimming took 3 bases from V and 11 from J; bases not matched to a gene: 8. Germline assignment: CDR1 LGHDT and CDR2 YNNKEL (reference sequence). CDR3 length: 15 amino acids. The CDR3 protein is CASSQAGTGGSTQHF. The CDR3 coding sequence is TGTGCCAGCAGCCAGGCGGGGACAGGGGGCTCGACCCAGCATTTT. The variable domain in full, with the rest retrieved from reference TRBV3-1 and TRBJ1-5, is DTAVSQTPKYLVTQMGNDKSIKCEQNLGHDTMYWYKQDSKKFLKIMFSYNNKELIINETVPNRFSPKSPDKAHLNLHINSLELGDSAVYFCASSQAGTGGSTQHFGDGTRLSIL.

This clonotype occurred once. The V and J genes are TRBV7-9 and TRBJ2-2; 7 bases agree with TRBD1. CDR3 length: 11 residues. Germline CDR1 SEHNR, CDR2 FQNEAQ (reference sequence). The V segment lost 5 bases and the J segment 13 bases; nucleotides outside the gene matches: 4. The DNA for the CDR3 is TGTGCCAGCAGCGCCAACAGGGGGCTGTTTTTT. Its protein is CASSANRGLFF.

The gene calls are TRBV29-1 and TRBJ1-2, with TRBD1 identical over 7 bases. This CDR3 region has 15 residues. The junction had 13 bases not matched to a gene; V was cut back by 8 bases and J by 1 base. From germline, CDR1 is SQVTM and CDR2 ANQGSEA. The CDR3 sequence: CSSEVNRGSNYGYTF. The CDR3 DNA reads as TGCAGCAGTGAGGTGAACAGGGGAAGTAACTATGGCTACACCTTC.